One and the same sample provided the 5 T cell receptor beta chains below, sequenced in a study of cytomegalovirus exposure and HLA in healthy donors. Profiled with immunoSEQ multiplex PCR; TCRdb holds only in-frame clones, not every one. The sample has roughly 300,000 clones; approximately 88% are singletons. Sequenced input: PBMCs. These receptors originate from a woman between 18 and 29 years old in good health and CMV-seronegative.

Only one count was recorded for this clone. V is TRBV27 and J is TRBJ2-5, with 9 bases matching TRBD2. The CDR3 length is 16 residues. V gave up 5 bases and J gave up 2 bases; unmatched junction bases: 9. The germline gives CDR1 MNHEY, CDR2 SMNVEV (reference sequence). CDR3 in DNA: TGTGCCAGCAGTCCCTGGCTAGCGGGAAATCAAGAGACCCAGTACTTC. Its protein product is CASSPWLAGNQETQYF.

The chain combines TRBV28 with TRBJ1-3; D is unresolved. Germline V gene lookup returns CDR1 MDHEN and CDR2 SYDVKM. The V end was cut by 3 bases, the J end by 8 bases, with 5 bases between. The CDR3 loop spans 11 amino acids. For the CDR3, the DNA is TGTGCCAGCAGTTTTACGGACACCATATATTTT. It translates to CASSFTDTIYF.

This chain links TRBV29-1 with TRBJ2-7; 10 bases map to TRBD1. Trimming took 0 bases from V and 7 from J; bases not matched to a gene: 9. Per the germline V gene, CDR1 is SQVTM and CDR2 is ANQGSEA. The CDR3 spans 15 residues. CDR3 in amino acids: CSVEDPDRGREEQYF. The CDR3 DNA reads TGCAGCGTTGAAGACCCGGACAGGGGGAGAGAGGAGCAGTACTTC.

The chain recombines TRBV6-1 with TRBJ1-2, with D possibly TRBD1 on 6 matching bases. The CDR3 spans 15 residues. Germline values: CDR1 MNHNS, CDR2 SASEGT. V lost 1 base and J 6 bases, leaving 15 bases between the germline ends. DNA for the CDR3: TGTGCCAGCAGTGAAGAGGTTACAGGGCTCGATGGCTACACCTTC. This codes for CASSEEVTGLDGYTF.

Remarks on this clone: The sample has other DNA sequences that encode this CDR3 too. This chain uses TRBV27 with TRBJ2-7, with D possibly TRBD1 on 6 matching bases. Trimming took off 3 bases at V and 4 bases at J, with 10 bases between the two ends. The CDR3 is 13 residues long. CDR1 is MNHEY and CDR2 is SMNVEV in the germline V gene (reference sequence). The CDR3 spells CASSLGRGYEQYF. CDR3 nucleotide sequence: TGTGCCAGCAGTTTGGGCAGGGGTTACGAGCAGTACTTC.